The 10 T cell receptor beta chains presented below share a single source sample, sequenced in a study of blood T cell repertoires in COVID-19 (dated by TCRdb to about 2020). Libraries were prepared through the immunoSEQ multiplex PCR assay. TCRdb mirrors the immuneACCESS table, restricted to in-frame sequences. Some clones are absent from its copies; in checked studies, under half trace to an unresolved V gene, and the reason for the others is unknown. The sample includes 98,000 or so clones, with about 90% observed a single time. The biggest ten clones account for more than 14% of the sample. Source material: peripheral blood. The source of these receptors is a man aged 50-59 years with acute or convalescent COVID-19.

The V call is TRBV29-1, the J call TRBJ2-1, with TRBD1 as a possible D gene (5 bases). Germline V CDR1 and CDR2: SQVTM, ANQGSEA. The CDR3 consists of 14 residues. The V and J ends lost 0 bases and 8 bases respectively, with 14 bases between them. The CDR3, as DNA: TGCAGCGTTGAAGAGAGGCAGGGTAGACATGAGCAGTTCTTC. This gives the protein CSVEERQGRHEQFF.

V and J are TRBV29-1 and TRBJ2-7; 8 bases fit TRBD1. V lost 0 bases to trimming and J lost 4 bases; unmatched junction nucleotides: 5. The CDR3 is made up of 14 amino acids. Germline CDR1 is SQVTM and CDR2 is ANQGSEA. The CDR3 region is CSVEEGTGTYEQYF. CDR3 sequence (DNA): TGCAGCGTTGAAGAAGGGACAGGAACTTACGAGCAGTACTTC.

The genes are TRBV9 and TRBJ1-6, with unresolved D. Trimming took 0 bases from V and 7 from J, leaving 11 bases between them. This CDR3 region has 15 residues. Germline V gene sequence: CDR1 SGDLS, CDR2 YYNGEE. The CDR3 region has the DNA TGTGCCAGCAGCGTAGGGGCAAGCTTCAATTCACCCCTCCACTTT. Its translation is CASSVGASFNSPLHF.

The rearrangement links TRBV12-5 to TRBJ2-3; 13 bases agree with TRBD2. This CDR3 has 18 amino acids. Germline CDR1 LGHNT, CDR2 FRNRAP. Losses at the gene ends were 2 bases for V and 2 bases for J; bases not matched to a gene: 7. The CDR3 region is CASGLSRTSGRATDTQYF. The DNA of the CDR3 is TGTGCTAGTGGTTTGTCCCGGACTAGCGGGAGAGCCACAGATACGCAGTATTTT.

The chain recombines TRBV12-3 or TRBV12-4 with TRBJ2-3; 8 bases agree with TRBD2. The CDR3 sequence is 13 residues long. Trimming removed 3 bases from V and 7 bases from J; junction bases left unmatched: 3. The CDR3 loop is CASSFRTSNTQYF. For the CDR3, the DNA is TGTGCCAGCAGTTTTAGGACTAGCAATACGCAGTATTTT.

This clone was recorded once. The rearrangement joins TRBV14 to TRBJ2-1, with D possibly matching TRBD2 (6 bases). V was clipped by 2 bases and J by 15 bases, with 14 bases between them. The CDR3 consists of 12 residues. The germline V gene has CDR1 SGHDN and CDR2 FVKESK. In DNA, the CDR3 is TGTGCCAGCAGCCAACCTCGGGAGTATAGGTTCTTC. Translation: CASSQPREYRFF.

CDR3 loop: CASSLEGRSNEKLFF. CDR3 DNA sequence: TGTGCCAGCAGCTTGGAAGGGAGGTCTAATGAAAAACTGTTTTTT. The chain joins TRBV5-5 to TRBJ1-4; no reliable D call. The CDR3 has 15 amino acids. V dropped 0 bases and J dropped 3 bases, with 9 bases sitting between them. Looked up from germline, CDR1 is SGHKS and CDR2 is YYEKEE (reference sequence).

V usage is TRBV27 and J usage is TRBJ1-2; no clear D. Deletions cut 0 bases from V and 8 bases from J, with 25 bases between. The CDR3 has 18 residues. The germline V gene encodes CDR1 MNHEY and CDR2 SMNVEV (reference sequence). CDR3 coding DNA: TGTGCCAGCAGTTTATCCTCGGATGACTTGATGAAGCATTTCGGCTACACCTTC. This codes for CASSLSSDDLMKHFGYTF.

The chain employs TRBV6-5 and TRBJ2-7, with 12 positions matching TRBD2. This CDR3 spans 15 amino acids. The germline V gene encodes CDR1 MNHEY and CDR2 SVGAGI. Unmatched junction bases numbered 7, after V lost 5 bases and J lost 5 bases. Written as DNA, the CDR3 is TGTGCCAGCAGTCCCACTAGCGGGAGGACCCACGAGCAGTACTTC. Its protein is CASSPTSGRTHEQYF.

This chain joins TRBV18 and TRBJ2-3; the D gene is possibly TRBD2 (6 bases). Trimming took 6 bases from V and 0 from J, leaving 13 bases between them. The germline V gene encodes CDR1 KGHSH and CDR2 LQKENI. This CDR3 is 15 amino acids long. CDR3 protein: CASSRRDSSTDTQYF. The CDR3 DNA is TGTGCCAGCTCTCGACGGGACTCGAGCACAGATACGCAGTATTTT.